Following are 5 T cell receptor beta chains from one sample sequenced in a study of monozygotic twins with inflammatory bowel disease. TCRdb re-called the 5' RACE reads and gives one entry per CDR3 protein, without DNA. The data show fewer than 450,000 distinct CDR3 sequences, and the top ten clones hold just over 2.5%. Sample: blood. The receptors derive from a human donor with ulcerative colitis or Crohn's disease, or a healthy co-twin of an affected twin (not recorded which).

The chain combines TRBV20-1 with TRBJ2-7; with no DNA, the TCRdb D assignment of TRBD1 cannot be verified. Germline loops: CDR1 DFQATT, CDR2 SNEGSKA (reference sequence). The length of the CDR3 is 13 residues. The CDR3 spells CSARRPGGHEQYF.

The V and J genes are TRBV24-1 and TRBJ2-1. The length of the CDR3 is 14 residues. Per germline, CDR1 KGHDR and CDR2 SFDVKD. This CDR3 is CATSDSTLDNEQFF.

The chain joins TRBV9 to TRBJ2-3; lacking DNA, the TRBD2 call made by TCRdb goes unchecked. Germline CDR1 is SGDLS and CDR2 is YYNGEE. The length of the CDR3 is 21 residues. CDR3 protein: CASSLRQPGTSGGRGLDTQYF.

The chain employs TRBV19 and TRBJ1-5; TCRdb lists TRBD1, though no DNA is available to test this call. The germline gives CDR1 LNHDA, CDR2 SQIVND (reference sequence). The CDR3 totals 14 residues. The CDR3 reads CASRTGVSNQPQHF.

The rearrangement uses TRBV9 and TRBJ2-7; TCRdb gives TRBD1 as the D gene, but with no DNA this cannot be confirmed. CDR1 is SGDLS, CDR2 YYNGEE, per germline. This CDR3 has 12 amino acids. CDR3 sequence reads: CASSAPGEEQYF.